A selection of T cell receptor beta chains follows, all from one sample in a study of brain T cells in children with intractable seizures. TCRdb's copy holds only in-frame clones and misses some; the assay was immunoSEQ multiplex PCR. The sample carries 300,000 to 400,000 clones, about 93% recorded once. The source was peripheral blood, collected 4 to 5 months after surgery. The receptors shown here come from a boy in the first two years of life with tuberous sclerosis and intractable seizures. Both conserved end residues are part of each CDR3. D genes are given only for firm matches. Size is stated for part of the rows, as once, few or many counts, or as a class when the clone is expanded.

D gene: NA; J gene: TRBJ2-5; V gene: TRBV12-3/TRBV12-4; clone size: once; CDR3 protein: CASINRLQETQYF; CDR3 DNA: TGTGCCAGCATCAACAGGCTCCAAGAGACCCAGTACTTC
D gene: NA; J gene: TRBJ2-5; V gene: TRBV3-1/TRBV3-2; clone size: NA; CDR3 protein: CASSQEEWETQYF; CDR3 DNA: TGTGCCAGCAGCCAAGAGGAGTGGGAGACCCAGTACTTC
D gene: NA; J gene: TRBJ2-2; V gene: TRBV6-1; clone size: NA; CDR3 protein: CASSELARTRMNTGELFF; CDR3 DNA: TGTGCCAGCAGTGAACTCGCTAGAACTAGAATGAACACCGGGGAGCTGTTTTTT
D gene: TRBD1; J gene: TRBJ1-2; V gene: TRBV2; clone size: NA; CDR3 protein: CASSVGTGGRGYTF; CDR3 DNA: TGTGCCAGCAGTGTTGGGACAGGGGGCCGAGGCTACACCTTC
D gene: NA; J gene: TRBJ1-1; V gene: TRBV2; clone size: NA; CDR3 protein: CASSEVWGQNTEAFF; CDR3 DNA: TGTGCCAGCAGTGAGGTATGGGGGCAGAACACTGAAGCTTTCTTT
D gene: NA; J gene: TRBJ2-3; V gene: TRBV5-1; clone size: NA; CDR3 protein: CASSGEKRFTDTQYF; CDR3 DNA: TGCGCCAGTTCGGGGGAGAAAAGATTCACAGATACGCAGTATTTT
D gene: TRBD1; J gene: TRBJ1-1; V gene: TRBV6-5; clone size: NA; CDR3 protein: CASSYSPQGATEAFF; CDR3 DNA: TGTGCCAGCAGTTACTCACCTCAGGGGGCCACTGAAGCTTTCTTT
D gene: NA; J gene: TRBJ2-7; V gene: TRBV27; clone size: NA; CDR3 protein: CASKWGASSYEQYF; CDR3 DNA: TGTGCCAGCAAATGGGGAGCCAGCTCCTACGAGCAGTACTTC
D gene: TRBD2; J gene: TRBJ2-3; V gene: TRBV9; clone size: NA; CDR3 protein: CASSVEPLAGVDTQYF; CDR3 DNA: TGTGCCAGCAGCGTAGAGCCCCTAGCGGGAGTAGATACGCAGTATTTT
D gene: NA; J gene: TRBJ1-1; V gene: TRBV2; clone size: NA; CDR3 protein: CTSSAIRTEAFF; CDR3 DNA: TGTACCAGCAGCGCGATTAGGACTGAAGCTTTCTTT
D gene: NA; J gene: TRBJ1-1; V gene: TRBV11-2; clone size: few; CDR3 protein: CASSLGPASVTFF; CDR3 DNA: TGTGCCAGCAGCTTAGGTCCTGCCAGTGTGACTTTCTTT
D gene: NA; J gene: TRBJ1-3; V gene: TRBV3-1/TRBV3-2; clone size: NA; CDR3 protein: CASSQDIAGSSGNTIYF; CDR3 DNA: TGTGCCAGCAGCCAAGATATTGCGGGGAGCTCTGGAAACACCATATATTTT
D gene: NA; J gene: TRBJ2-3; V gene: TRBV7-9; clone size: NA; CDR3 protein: CASSLVDRRDTQYF; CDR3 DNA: TGTGCCAGCAGCTTAGTGGATCGTAGAGATACGCAGTATTTT
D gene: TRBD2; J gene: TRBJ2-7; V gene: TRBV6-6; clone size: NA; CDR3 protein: CASTLSGTPHEQYF; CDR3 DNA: TGTGCCAGCACCCTCAGCGGGACCCCGCACGAGCAGTACTTC
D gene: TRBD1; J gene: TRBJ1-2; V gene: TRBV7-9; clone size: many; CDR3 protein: CASSLDGGTGGPRYGYTF; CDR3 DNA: TGTGCCAGCAGCTTAGACGGGGGCACAGGGGGCCCCCGCTATGGCTACACCTTC
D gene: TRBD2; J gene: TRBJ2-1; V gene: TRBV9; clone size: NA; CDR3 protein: CASSGRGLAGGSSYNEQFF; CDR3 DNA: TGTGCCAGCAGCGGTCGAGGACTAGCGGGGGGAAGCTCCTACAATGAGCAGTTCTTC
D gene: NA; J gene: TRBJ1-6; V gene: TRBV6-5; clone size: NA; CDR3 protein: CASSYVGRGSSPLHF; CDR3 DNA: TGTGCCAGCAGTTACGTCGGCAGGGGCAGTTCACCCCTCCACTTT
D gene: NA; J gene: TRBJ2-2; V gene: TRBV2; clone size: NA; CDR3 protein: CASSGGLGELFF; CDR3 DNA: TGTGCCAGCAGTGGGGGGTTGGGGGAGCTGTTTTTT
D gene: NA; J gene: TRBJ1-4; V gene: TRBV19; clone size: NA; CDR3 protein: CATGDLTTNEKLFF; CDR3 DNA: TGTGCCACCGGGGACCTAACAACTAATGAAAAACTGTTTTTT
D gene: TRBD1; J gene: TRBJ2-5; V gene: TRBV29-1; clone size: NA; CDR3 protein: CSVEGDRDLEETQYF; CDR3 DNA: TGCAGCGTTGAGGGGGACAGGGACTTAGAAGAGACCCAGTACTTC
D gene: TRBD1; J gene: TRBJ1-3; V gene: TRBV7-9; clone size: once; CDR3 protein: CASSLKQGRSGNTIYF; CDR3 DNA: TGTGCCAGCAGCTTAAAACAGGGGAGATCTGGAAACACCATATATTTT
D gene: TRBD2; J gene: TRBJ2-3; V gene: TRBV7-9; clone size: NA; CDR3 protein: CASSSRLAGATDTQYF; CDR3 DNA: TGTGCCAGCAGCTCCAGACTAGCGGGGGCCACAGATACGCAGTATTTT
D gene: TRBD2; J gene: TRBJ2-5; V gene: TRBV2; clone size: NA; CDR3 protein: CVTGLAIQETQYF; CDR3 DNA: TGTGTTACGGGACTAGCGATTCAAGAGACCCAGTACTTC
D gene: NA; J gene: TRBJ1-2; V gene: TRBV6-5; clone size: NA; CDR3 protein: CASSYSGDGYTF; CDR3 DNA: TGTGCCAGCAGTTACTCAGGGGACGGCTACACCTTC
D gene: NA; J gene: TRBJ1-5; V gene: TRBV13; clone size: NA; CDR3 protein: CASSYGQGNQPQHF; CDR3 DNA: TGTGCCAGCAGCTACGGACAAGGCAATCAGCCCCAGCATTTT
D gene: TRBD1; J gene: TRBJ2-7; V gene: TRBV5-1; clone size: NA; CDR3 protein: CASSSYRGVEQYF; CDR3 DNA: TGCGCCAGCAGCTCCTACAGGGGAGTGGAGCAGTACTTC
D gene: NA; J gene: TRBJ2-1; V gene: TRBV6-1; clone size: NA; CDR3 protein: CASSEQGNEQFF; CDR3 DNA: TGTGCCAGCAGTGAGCAGGGGAATGAGCAGTTCTTC
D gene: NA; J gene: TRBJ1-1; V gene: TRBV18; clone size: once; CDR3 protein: CASSEVDGGTEAFF; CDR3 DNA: TGTGCCAGCTCAGAGGTGGATGGAGGCACTGAAGCTTTCTTT
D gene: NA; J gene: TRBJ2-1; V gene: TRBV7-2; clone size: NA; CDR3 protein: CASNNNEQFF; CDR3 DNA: TGTGCCAGCAACAACAATGAGCAGTTCTTC
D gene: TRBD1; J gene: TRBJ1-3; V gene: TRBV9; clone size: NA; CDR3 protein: CASSAPAGGVLSGNTIYF; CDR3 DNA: TGTGCCAGCAGCGCACCGGCAGGGGGGGTCCTCTCTGGAAACACCATATATTTT
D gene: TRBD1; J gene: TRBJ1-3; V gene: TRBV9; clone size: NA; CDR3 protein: CASSVLVQGAGNTIYF; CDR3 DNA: TGTGCCAGCAGCGTACTCGTACAGGGGGCTGGAAACACCATATATTTT
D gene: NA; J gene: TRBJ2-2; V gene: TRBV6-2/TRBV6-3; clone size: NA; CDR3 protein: CASSYSNVGPGELFF; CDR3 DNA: TGTGCCAGCAGTTACTCGAACGTGGGGCCCGGGGAGCTGTTTTTT
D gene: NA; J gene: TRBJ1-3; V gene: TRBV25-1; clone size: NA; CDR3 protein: CASSEGGRNTIYF; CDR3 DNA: TGTGCCAGCAGCGAGGGGGGCCGAAACACCATATATTTT
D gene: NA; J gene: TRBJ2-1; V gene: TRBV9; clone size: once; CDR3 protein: CASSEEPRVDEQFF; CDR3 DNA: TGTGCCAGCAGCGAGGAACCCCGGGTCGATGAGCAGTTCTTC
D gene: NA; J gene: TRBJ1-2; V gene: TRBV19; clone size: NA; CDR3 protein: CASRAGNYGYTF; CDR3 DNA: TGTGCCAGTAGAGCTGGAAACTATGGCTACACCTTC
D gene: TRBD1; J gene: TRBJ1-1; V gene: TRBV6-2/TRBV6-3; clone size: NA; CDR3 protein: CASSFQSRRQGEAFF; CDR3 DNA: TGTGCCAGCAGTTTTCAATCTAGACGACAGGGGGAAGCTTTCTTT
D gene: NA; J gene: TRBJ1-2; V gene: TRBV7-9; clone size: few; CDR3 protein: CASSLSAQVYGYTF; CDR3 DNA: TGTGCCAGCAGCTTAAGCGCACAGGTCTATGGCTACACCTTC
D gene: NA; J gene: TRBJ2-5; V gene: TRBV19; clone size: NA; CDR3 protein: CASSISRETQYF; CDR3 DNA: TGTGCCAGTAGTATTTCCAGGGAGACCCAGTACTTC
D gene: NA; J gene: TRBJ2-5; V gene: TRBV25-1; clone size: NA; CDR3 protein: CASSEPRWLIRTQYF; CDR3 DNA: TGTGCCAGCAGCGAACCTCGTTGGCTTATACGGACCCAGTACTTC
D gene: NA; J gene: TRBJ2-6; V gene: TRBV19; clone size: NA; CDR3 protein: CASSIVQGSGANVLTF; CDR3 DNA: TGTGCCAGTAGTATAGTGCAGGGTTCAGGGGCCAACGTCCTGACTTTC
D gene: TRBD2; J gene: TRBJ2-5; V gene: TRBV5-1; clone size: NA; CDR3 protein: CASRDVAGGLETQYF; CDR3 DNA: TGCGCCAGCAGAGACGTAGCGGGGGGGCTAGAGACCCAGTACTTC
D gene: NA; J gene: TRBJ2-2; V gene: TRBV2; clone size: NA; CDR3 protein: CASSQNPTGELFF; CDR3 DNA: TGTGCCAGCAGTCAGAACCCCACCGGGGAGCTGTTTTTT
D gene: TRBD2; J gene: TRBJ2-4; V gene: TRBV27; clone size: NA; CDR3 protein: CASSLSRASGGSNIQYF; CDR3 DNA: TGTGCCAGCAGTTTATCCCGGGCTAGCGGGGGTTCTAACATTCAGTACTTC
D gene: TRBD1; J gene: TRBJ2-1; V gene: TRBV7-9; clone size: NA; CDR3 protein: CASSPWDRNNEQFF; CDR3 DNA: TGTGCCAGCAGCCCGTGGGACAGGAACAATGAGCAGTTCTTC
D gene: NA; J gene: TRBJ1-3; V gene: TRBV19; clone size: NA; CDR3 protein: CASRPQDPSGNTIYF; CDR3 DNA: TGTGCCAGTAGGCCACAGGATCCCTCTGGAAACACCATATATTTT
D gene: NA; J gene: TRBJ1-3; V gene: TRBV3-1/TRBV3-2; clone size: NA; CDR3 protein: CASSQDPGEWNTIYF; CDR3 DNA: TGTGCCAGCAGCCAAGATCCAGGGGAATGGAACACCATATATTTT
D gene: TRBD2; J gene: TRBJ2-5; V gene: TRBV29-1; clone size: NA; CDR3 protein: CSVPGLAGAKTQYF; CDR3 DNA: TGCAGCGTACCCGGACTAGCGGGGGCGAAGACCCAGTACTTC